The 17 T cell receptor beta chains presented below share a single source sample, sequenced in a study of T-cell reconstitution after alpha-beta-depleted transplantation in children. Preparation of the TCRbeta library used unique molecular identifiers. TCRdb redid the calling of the PCR reads with MiXCR, one entry per CDR3 protein. The sample lists about 230,000 distinct CDR3 sequences; approximately 9.8% were seen once. The sequences come from PBMCs from the stem cell graft donor, collected from the stem cell graft. The receptor source for this set is a human donor who donated a stem cell graft to a child with SCID.

Many counts were recorded for this clonotype. The CDR3 reads CASSSTGLMNTEAFF. CDR3 DNA sequence: TGTGCCAGCAGCTCGACGGGACTTATGAACACTGAAGCTTTCTTT. The V call is TRBV7-3, the J call TRBJ1-1; possibly TRBD1 for D (5 bases). Trimming cost V 4 bases and J 0 bases, with 12 bases left between them. The germline V gene has CDR1 SGHTA and CDR2 FQGTGA. This CDR3 has 15 amino acids.

Many counts were recorded for this clonotype. The chain joins TRBV12-3 or TRBV12-4 to TRBJ1-1, with D possibly matching TRBD1 (5 bases). Trimming removed 3 bases at V and 4 bases at J, with 12 bases between. The CDR3 sequence is 14 residues long. The CDR3 DNA reads TGTGCCAGCAGTTTTATGCAGGGTTCCACTGAAGCTTTCTTT. Translating gives CASSFMQGSTEAFF.

This clonotype was recorded at least ten times. This rearrangement joins TRBV7-9 to TRBJ1-4; D gene uncertain. This CDR3 has 15 residues. V lost 5 bases and J 4 bases, leaving 14 bases between the germline ends. CDR1 and CDR2 (germline): SEHNR, FQNEAQ (reference sequence). CDR3 bases: TGTGCCAGCAGCGGAGGAATCGGCCTTAATGAAAAACTGTTTTTT. It translates to CASSGGIGLNEKLFF.

In its sample, this clonotype was seen many times. This rearrangement joins TRBV30 to TRBJ2-3; TRBD2 matches 9 bases. The trim removed 5 bases at V and 8 bases at J, leaving 11 bases unmatched. CDR1 is GTSNPN and CDR2 is SVGIG in the germline V gene (reference sequence). This CDR3 has 14 amino acids. Here the CDR3 DNA reads TGTGCCTGGTTTACGCGGGGGGGCATCGGTACGCAGTATTTT. Amino acid sequence: CAWFTRGGIGTQYF.

This clonotype showed up many times. The J gene is TRBJ1-1, the V gene TRBV7-9; D unresolved. Germline loops: CDR1 SEHNR, CDR2 FQNEAQ (reference sequence). This CDR3 spans 13 amino acids. Trimming pared 3 bases from V and 0 bases from J, leaving 5 bases between. The CDR3 DNA sequence: TGTGCCAGCAGCTTTAGCATGAACACTGAAGCTTTCTTT. The encoded protein is CASSFSMNTEAFF.

About this clonotype itself: A much more abundant neighbour one base away suggests this may be a read error. The J gene is TRBJ2-1, the V gene TRBV27; D remains unclear. This CDR3 is 13 amino acids long. Germline CDR1 and CDR2: MNHEY and SMNVEV (reference sequence). CDR3 sequence reads: CASRKVPYNEPFF. The CDR3 nucleotides are TGTGCCAGCAGAAAAGTACCATACAATGAGCCGTTCTTC.

In its sample, this clonotype was seen many times. The rearrangement uses TRBV7-8 and TRBJ2-7, with D unresolved. Trimming left V 5 bases short and J 2 bases short, with 10 bases between. CDR1 is SGHVS and CDR2 is FQNEAQ in the germline V gene. This CDR3 comprises 13 residues. The CDR3 nucleotides read TGTGCCAGCAGCCGAAACCCCGCCTACGAGCAGTACTTC. This encodes CASSRNPAYEQYF.

This clonotype was counted only a few times. DNA for the CDR3: TGTGCCAGCAGTGAAACAGGGAGTAGCAATCAGCCCCAGCATTTT. Protein: CASSETGSSNQPQHF. V gene TRBV12-3 or TRBV12-4 combines with J gene TRBJ1-5; TRBD1 might be the D (6 bases). V lost 5 bases and J lost 0, with 11 bases in between. The CDR3 covers 15 residues.

This clonotype was counted a few times. The V call is TRBV28, the J call TRBJ1-5, with D tentatively TRBD1 (6 bases). Germline lookup yields CDR1 MDHEN and CDR2 SYDVKM. The V and J ends lost 7 bases and 7 bases respectively, with 14 bases between them. This CDR3 has 13 amino acids. The CDR3 DNA reads TGTGCCAGCAACACAGGGATCTGGCAGCCCCAGCATTTT. Encoded protein: CASNTGIWQPQHF.

This clonotype was seen repeatedly, ten times or more. The CDR3 nucleotides are TGTGCCAGCAGCTTAACCAAAATCGGTCGGTTACCTCCCGGCTATGGCTACACCTTC. This sequence encodes CASSLTKIGRLPPGYGYTF. The chain links TRBV11-2 to TRBJ1-2; D is undetermined. V was shortened by 2 bases and J by 4 bases, with 26 bases between the two germline ends. This CDR3 comprises 19 residues. Germline-derived CDR1 and CDR2 are SGHAT and FQNNGV.

Ten or more counts support this clonotype. The rearrangement joins TRBV5-1 to TRBJ2-7, with a tentative D call TRBD1 (6 bases). CDR1 is SGHRS and CDR2 is YFSETQ in the germline V gene. With 0 bases removed from V and 6 bases from J, the gap between germline ends came to 16 bases. This CDR3 region has 15 residues. CDR3 protein: CASSLARGTGTEQYF. CDR3 sequence (DNA): TGCGCCAGCAGCTTGGCAAGAGGAACAGGGACCGAGCAGTACTTC. The full variable domain, completed using reference TRBV5-1 and TRBJ2-7, is KAGVTQTPRYLIKTRGQQVTLSCSPISGHRSVSWYQQTPGQGLQFLFEYFSETQRNKGNFPGRFSGRQFSNSRSEMNVSTLELGDSALYLCASSLARGTGTEQYFGPGTRLTVT.

The sample holds many counts of this clonotype. The chain combines TRBV20-1 with TRBJ2-7, with 7 positions matching TRBD2. The CDR3 is 13 residues long. Per germline, CDR1 DFQATT and CDR2 SNEGSKA (reference sequence). V trimming: 6 bases; J trimming: 6 bases; junction bases outside the gene matches: 11. The CDR3 DNA is TGCAGTGCCAGTGGGGGAGGGAGACTCGAGCAGTACTTC. Residues: CSASGGGRLEQYF.

This clonotype was picked up many times. CDR3 in DNA: TGCGCCAGCAGCAAAGGGACAGGAAAGAACACCGGGGAGCTGTTTTTT. Translating it yields CASSKGTGKNTGELFF. This rearrangement joins TRBV5-1 to TRBJ2-2; 8 bases fit TRBD1. With 4 bases clipped from V and 1 base from J, the junction kept 6 bases outside the gene matches. CDR3 length: 16 residues. In germline, CDR1 is SGHRS, CDR2 YFSETQ.

In this sample, this clonotype turned up many times. The V gene is TRBV2, the J gene TRBJ1-3; no definite D call. The CDR3 contains 13 residues. Germline CDR1 is SNHLY and CDR2 is FYNNEI. Trimming removed 7 bases at V and 0 bases at J, with 7 bases between. The CDR3 protein is CASTASSGNTIYF. The CDR3 DNA follows: TGTGCCAGCACAGCAAGCTCTGGAAACACCATATATTTT. The whole variable domain, filled in from reference TRBV2 and TRBJ1-3, reads EPEVTQTPSHQVTQMGQEVILRCVPISNHLYFYWYRQILGQKVEFLVSFYNNEISEKSEIFDDQFSVERPDGSNFTLKIRSTKLEDSAMYFCASTASSGNTIYFGEGSWLTVV.

This clonotype was picked up many times. The genes are TRBV12-3 or TRBV12-4 and TRBJ1-1; D call uncertain. The CDR3 is 12 amino acids. Trimming left V 2 bases short and J 7 bases short, with 8 bases between. This CDR3 is CASSLREGEAFF. For the CDR3, the DNA is TGTGCCAGCAGTTTACGGGAGGGTGAAGCTTTCTTT.

In the case of this clonotype: Without the conserved terminal phenylalanine or tryptophan, this CDR3 likely stems from a read error. The chain recombines TRBV6-5 with TRBJ1-2; D is undetermined. There are 14 residues in the CDR3. The germline CDR1 and CDR2 sequences are MNHEY and SVGAGI. The V end lost 2 bases, the J end lost 3 bases, and 10 bases lay between the germline ends. CDR3 bases: TGTGCCAGCAGTTACAGCGCCTCTTACTATGGCTACACCTCC. Protein product: CASSYSASYYGYTS.

This clonotype was seen ten or more times. The rearrangement links TRBV28 to TRBJ1-1; D perhaps matches TRBD1 (5 bases). Per germline, CDR1 MDHEN and CDR2 SYDVKM. V was trimmed by 6 bases and J by 3 bases, leaving 17 bases between them. The CDR3 has 15 amino acids. CDR3 sequence: CASRPSRDRDTEAFF. The CDR3 DNA is TGTGCCAGCAGACCATCCAGGGACCGGGACACTGAAGCTTTCTTT.